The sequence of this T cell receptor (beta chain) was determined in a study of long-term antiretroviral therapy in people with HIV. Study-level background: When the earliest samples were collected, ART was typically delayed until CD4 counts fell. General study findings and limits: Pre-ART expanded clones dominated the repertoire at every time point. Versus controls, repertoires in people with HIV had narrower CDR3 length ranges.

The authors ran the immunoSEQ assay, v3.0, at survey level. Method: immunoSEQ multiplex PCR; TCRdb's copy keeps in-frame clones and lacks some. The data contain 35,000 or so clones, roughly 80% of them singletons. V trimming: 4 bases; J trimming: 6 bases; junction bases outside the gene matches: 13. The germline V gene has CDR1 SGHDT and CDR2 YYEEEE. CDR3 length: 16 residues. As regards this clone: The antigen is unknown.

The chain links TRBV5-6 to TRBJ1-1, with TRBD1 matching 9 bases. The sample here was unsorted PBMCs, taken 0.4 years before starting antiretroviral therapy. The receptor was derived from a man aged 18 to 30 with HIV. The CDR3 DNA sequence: TGTGCCAGCAGCGGAGGGACAGGGCGGGAGTTAGCTGAAGCTTTCTTT. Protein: CASSGGTGRELAEAFF.